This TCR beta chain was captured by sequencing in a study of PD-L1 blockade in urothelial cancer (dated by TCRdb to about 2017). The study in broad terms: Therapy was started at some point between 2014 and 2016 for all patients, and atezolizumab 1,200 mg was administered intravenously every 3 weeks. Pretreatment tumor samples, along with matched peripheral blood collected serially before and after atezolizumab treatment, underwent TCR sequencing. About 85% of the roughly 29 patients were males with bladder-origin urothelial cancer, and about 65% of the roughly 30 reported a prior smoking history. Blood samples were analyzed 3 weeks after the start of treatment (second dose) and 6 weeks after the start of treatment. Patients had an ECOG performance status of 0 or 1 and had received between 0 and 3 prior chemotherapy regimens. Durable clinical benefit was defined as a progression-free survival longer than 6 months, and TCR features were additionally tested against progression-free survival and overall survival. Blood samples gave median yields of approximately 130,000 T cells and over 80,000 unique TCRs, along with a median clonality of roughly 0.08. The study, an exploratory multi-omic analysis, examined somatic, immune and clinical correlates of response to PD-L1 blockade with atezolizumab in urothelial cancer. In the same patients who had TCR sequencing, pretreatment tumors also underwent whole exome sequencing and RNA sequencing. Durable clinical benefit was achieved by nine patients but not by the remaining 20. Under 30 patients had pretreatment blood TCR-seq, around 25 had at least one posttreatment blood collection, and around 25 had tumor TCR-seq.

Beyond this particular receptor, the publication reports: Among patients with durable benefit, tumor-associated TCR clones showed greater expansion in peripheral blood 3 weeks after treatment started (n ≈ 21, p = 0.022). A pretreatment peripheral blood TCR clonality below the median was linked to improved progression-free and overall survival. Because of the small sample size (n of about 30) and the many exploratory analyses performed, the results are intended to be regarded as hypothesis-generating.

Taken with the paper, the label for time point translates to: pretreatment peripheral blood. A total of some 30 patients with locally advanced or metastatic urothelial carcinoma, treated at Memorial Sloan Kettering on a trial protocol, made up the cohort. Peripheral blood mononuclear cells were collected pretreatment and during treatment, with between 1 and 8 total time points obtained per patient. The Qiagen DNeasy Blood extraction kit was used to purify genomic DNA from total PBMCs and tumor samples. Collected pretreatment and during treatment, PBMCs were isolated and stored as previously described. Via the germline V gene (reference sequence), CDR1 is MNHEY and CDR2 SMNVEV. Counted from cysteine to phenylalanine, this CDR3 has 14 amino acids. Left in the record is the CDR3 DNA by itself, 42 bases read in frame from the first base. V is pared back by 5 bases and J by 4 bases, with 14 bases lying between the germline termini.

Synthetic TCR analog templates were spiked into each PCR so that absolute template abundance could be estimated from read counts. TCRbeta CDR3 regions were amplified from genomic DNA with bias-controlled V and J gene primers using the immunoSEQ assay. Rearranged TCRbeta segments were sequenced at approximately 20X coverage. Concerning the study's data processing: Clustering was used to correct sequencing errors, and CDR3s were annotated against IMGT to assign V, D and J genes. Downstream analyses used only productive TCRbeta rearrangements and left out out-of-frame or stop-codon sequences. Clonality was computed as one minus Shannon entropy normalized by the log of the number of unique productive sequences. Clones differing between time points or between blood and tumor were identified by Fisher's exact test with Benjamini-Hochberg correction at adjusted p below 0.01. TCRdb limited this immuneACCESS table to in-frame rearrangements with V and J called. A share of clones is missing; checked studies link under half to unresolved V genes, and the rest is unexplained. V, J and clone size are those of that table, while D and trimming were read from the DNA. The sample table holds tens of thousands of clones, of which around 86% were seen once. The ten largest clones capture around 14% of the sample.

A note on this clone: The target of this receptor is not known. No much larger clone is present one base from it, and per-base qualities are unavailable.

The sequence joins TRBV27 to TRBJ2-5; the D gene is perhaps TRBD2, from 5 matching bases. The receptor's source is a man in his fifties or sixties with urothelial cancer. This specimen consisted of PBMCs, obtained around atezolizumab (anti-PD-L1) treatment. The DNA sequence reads TGTGCCAGCAGTGCACACGGGCGGGTAGAGACCCAGTACTTC. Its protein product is CASSAHGRVETQYF.